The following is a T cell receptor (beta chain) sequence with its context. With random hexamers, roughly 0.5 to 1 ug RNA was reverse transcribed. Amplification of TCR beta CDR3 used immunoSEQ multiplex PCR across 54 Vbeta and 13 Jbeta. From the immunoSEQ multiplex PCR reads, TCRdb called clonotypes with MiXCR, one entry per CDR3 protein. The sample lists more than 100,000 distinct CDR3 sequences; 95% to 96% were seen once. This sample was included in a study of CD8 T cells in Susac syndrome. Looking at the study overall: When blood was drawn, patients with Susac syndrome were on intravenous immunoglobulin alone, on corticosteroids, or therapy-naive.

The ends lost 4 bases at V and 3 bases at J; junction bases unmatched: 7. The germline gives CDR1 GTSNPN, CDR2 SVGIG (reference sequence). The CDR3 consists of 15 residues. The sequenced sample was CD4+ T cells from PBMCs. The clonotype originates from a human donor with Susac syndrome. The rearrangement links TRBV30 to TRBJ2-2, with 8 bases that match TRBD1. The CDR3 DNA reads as TGTGCCTGGATCAAGGGGGGACAGGACACCGGGGAGCTGTTTTTT. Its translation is CAWIKGGQDTGELFF.